One and the same sample provided the 10 T cell receptor beta chains below, sequenced in a study of blood T cell repertoires in COVID-19. The method was immunoSEQ multiplex PCR; TCRdb's version includes in-frame clones alone and lacks a portion of them. The repertoire holds about 140,000 clones, with about 90% as singletons. Sequenced: peripheral blood. The receptors come from a woman of 80 years or more with acute or convalescent COVID-19.

The V and J genes are TRBV12-3 or TRBV12-4 and TRBJ1-2; 7 bases map to TRBD1. The CDR3 sequence is 12 residues long. V shed 4 bases, J shed 7 bases, and the junction held 3 bases outside the gene matches. Here the CDR3 reads CASSSGQLGYTF. CDR3 sequence (DNA): TGTGCCAGCAGTTCGGGACAGCTTGGCTACACCTTC.

The rearrangement uses TRBV5-1 and TRBJ2-5, with 11 bases identical to TRBD2. V gave up 1 base and J gave up 1 base; unmatched junction bases: 12. CDR3 length: 19 amino acids. CDR1 SGHRS and CDR2 YFSETQ come from the germline V gene. The CDR3 region is CASSLTPPLSGGAQETQYF. CDR3 bases: TGCGCCAGCAGCTTGACCCCCCCCCTTAGCGGGGGGGCCCAAGAGACCCAGTACTTC.

The chain recombines TRBV6-2 or TRBV6-3 with TRBJ1-2; 8 bases map to TRBD1. This CDR3 comprises 14 residues. V shed 6 bases and J 4 bases; nucleotides not matched to a gene: 7. Germline loops: CDR1 MNHEY, CDR2 SVGEGT. The CDR3 DNA follows: TGTGCCAGCAGCTTTACCGGGACAGGCTATGGCTACACCTTC. Translated: CASSFTGTGYGYTF.

The rearrangement links TRBV5-1 to TRBJ2-5, with 7 bases that match TRBD2. With 4 bases clipped from V and 1 base from J, the junction kept 7 bases outside the gene matches. This CDR3 region has 15 residues. Germline values: CDR1 SGHRS, CDR2 YFSETQ. The CDR3 nucleotides read TGCGCCAGCAGCCCAACACTAGCGCCCCAAGAGACCCAGTACTTC. Its protein product is CASSPTLAPQETQYF.

The V gene is TRBV25-1, the J gene TRBJ1-2, with 9 nucleotides matching TRBD1. The CDR3 spans 15 residues. Trimming removed 0 bases from V and 8 bases from J; junction bases left unmatched: 7. CDR1 is MGHDK and CDR2 is SYGVNS in the germline V gene. For the CDR3, the DNA is TGTGCCAGCAGTGAATATCAACAGGGGGCGGGAGGCTACACCTTC. It specifies CASSEYQQGAGGYTF.

The V gene is TRBV10-3, the J gene TRBJ1-1; a possible D gene is TRBD1 (5 bases). Germline CDR1 and CDR2: ENHRY and SYGVKD. Trimming shortened V by 3 bases and J by 10 bases, and 9 bases separated the two germline ends. The CDR3 is made up of 11 amino acids. CDR3 nucleotide sequence: TGTGCCATCAGTGATGGCGGGGGAGCTTTCTTT. It yields the protein CAISDGGGAFF.

The chain joins TRBV5-1 to TRBJ2-1; the D is unclear. The V gene lost 8 bases and the J gene lost 6 bases, with 18 bases spanning the gap. CDR1 and CDR2 (germline): SGHRS, YFSETQ. The CDR3 consists of 14 residues. CDR3 in DNA: TGCGCCAGTCTCCGAAACCCAGGTAGCAATGAGCAGTTCTTC. Residues: CASLRNPGSNEQFF. Complete variable domain (other parts from reference TRBV5-1 and TRBJ2-1): KAGVTQTPRYLIKTRGQQVTLSCSPISGHRSVSWYQQTPGQGLQFLFEYFSETQRNKGNFPGRFSGRQFSNSRSEMNVSTLELGDSALYLCASLRNPGSNEQFFGPGTRLTVL.

The chain recombines TRBV15 with TRBJ2-5; 7 bases agree with TRBD2. CDR1 is LNHNV, CDR2 YYDKDF, per germline (reference sequence). The CDR3 covers 18 residues. With 3 bases clipped from V and 1 base from J, the junction kept 14 bases outside the gene matches. The CDR3 region has the DNA TGTGCCACCAGCAGTCTGGCGAGGACTAGTAATCCCCAAGAGACCCAGTACTTC. Its translation is CATSSLARTSNPQETQYF.

V gene TRBV4-3 combines with J gene TRBJ1-1; D gene uncertain. V was cut by 0 bases and J by 8 bases, with 16 bases left in between. This CDR3 comprises 15 residues. CDR1 is LGHNA and CDR2 is YSLEER in the germline V gene. The CDR3 DNA is TGCGCCAGCAGCCAAGACTCATTAACTAGCGGGGAAGCTTTCTTT. It is translated as CASSQDSLTSGEAFF.

This clone was seen once. The V and J genes are TRBV6-5 and TRBJ2-3, with TRBD2 matching 10 bases. Germline assignment: CDR1 MNHEY and CDR2 SVGAGI. CDR3 size: 14 residues. J lost 4 bases, V lost 6 bases, and 4 bases had no gene match. The DNA of the CDR3 is TGTGCCAGCAGGACTAGCGGGTCCGCAGATACGCAGTATTTT. It is translated as CASRTSGSADTQYF.